The clone carrying this T cell receptor beta chain was seen ten or more times. Its antigen is unknown. The data stem from a study of identical twins. Study results and limitations: There is a chance that invariant MAIT and iNKT cells partially muddied zero-insertion analyses. Models predicted less out-of-frame TCR alpha sharing in monozygotic twins than was found.

Trimming removed 1 base at V and 2 bases at J, with 3 bases between. This CDR3 spans 12 amino acids. Germline V gives CDR1 SEHNR, CDR2 FQNEAQ (reference sequence). Among all donors, each was a healthy Caucasian. A universal primer site arose from template switching, and cDNA bore unique molecular identifiers. Via MiXCR, TCRdb re-called the 5' RACE reads, giving one row per CDR3 protein. Of roughly 230,000 distinct CDR3 sequences in the sample, approximately 8.3% are singletons; the top ten hold 2.5% to 3.5%. The same sample was also used in a study of yellow fever vaccine responses in identical twins.

The sequenced sample was CD8+ T cells sorted from blood. The gene calls are TRBV7-9 and TRBJ2-7, with D hard to call. This TCR was recovered from a woman between 18 and 29 years old in good health. In DNA, the CDR3 is TGTGCCAGCAGCTTAGTGCCCTACGAGCAGTACTTC. Translation: CASSLVPYEQYF.